This paragraph reports one T cell receptor beta chain. What it binds is not known. Reverse transcription of all isolated RNA meant that expressed TCRB transcripts were sequenced. Clones were sequenced by immunoSEQ multiplex PCR, and TCRdb holds only the in-frame ones, with some missing. The sample lists more than 250,000 clones, roughly 13% seen once, with 0.015% to 0.02% in the top ten. This specimen belongs to a study of beta chain features in type 1 diabetes. Study-wide results and limits: All four CD4+ subsets of Type 1 diabetes patients contained TCRB CDR3s that were moderately but significantly shorter.

Germline loops: CDR1 SGHRS, CDR2 YFSETQ. The trim removed 4 bases at V and 8 bases at J, leaving 8 bases unmatched. This CDR3 region has 15 residues. This clonotype was sampled from a man under 40 with type 1 diabetes. Sequenced material: naive CD4+ T cells from blood. The V call is TRBV5-1, the J call TRBJ1-4; 10 bases agree with TRBD1. The CDR3 spells CASSRSTGGVEKLFF. The CDR3 DNA sequence: TGCGCCAGCAGCCGCTCGACAGGGGGCGTAGAAAAACTGTTTTTT.